This T cell receptor (beta chain) was recorded in a study of T cells in Graves' hyperthyroidism and ophthalmopathy (dated by TCRdb to between 2018 and 2020). Context from the whole study: Peripheral blood was sampled at the time of initial diagnosis, prior to any treatment. To identify TCR V-J signatures that set the groups apart, the researchers used a discovery cohort of about a hundred patients, made up of 43 with Graves' ophthalmopathy and 55 to 65 with stable Graves' hyperthyroidism. Whether ophthalmopathy could be predicted prospectively was tested in an independent validation cohort made up of some 20 hyperthyroidism patients plus 17 patients who later progressed to ophthalmopathy. The approximately 100 discovery patients were randomly divided into training and test sets at a 7:3 ratio. The study also compared thyroid tissue and blood T-cell repertoires from about six Graves' hyperthyroidism patients. Once sampling was done, hyperthyroidism patients were given methimazole at a starting dose of 30 mg daily, whereas ophthalmopathy patients were given high-dose intravenous methylprednisolone. TCR Vbeta CDR3 sequencing of roughly 140 peripheral blood samples (approximately 44 ophthalmopathy, 75 to 80 hyperthyroidism and some 17 progressor patients) is reported in the paper.

About this clonotype: The specificity of this receptor is unknown. It has no much larger one-base neighbor in the sample; base qualities were not kept.

The TCR beta CDR3 regions were amplified from the RNA transcripts. The first round of RT-PCR for the TCR CDR3 was performed with the HTBI primer set and the Qiagen OneStep RT-PCR kit. A second multiplex PCR round built the libraries, followed by size selection and purification. The libraries were sequenced on an Illumina HiSeq2000 using paired-end 100 bp reads. In the source study's methods: SOAPnuke was used to process the raw data, removing reads that contained adapters or uncalled bases, had a mean Phred below 15, or lacked an exact match to the constant primer or identifier. High-quality paired reads were merged with COPE v1.2.5, and unique nucleotide sequences were defined as clonotypes. MiTCR v1.1 was used to align the clonotypes against IMGT TRBV, TRBD and TRBJ reference segments. The analysis included only V-J combinations with a frequency above 0.0001, which together covered around 99% of the repertoires. A TCS score was defined as the ratio of F50 (clonal expansion) to E x V (chaos), with BLOSUM62-based TCRdist applied between CDR3 peptides within each V-J. Welch's t-statistics and random forest reduced roughly 530 V-J features to 13, which were used in a naive Bayes classifier (R e1071). TCRdb passed the public sequencing reads through fastp at Q25 and MiXCR, retaining productive beta sequences. Rows with one shared CDR3 protein collapse into an entry with the most common genes and DNA. The V and J calls and clone size are TCRdb's, not the authors'. This sample comprises about 600,000 distinct CDR3 sequences, approximately 15% of them detected only once. The ten biggest clones cover 2.5% to 4% of the sample.

The germline V gene (reference sequence) supplies CDR1 DFQATT and CDR2 SNEGSKA. The junction carries 19 bases between V and J, which are trimmed by 6 bases and 2 bases respectively. The CDR3 sequence holds 15 residues, the cysteine and phenylalanine included. Only CDR3 DNA remains: 45 bases, in frame from the first base. Ophthalmopathy patients had moderately to severely active disease, Clinical Activity Score of at least 3, NOSPECS grade of at least 4, and duration under 3 months. Exclusion was applied to patients with uncontrolled infections, other autoimmune diseases, pregnancy or lactation. Clinical symptoms, serum thyroxine and TRAb, thyroid ultrasound, and orbital computed tomography formed the basis for the diagnoses. Ficoll-Paque density gradient centrifugation was used to isolate PBMCs from under 11 ml of fresh peripheral blood. Total RNA was extracted using Trizol reagent, and RNA quality was assessed on an Agilent 2100 Bioanalyzer.

The investigation overall reported the following: A 13 V-J signature model separated ophthalmopathy from stable hyperthyroidism, with roughly 88% sensitivity and 81.08% specificity in cross-validation and 80%/75% in testing. In validation, progression to ophthalmopathy was predicted by the model with around 70% sensitivity and 72.22% specificity, a median of 6.5 months before onset. Most expanded thyroid clonotypes (frequency above 0.001) were also found in blood, which suggests that blood repertoires may mirror thyroid immune responses. Sample size was not statistically predetermined, and blinding of investigators to group allocation was not performed.

Sequencing was done on a sample of blood. Here the chain combines TRBV20-1 and TRBJ1-1; TRBD1 is a possible D gene, resting on 6 matching bases. The source of this sequence is a woman between 40 and 55 years old with Graves' ophthalmopathy. The DNA is TGCAGTGCACTAAAAAGGGGGACGGTAAACACTGAAGCTTTCTTT. It translates to CSALKRGTVNTEAFF.